The rows below give T cell receptor beta chains drawn from one sample of a study of blood T cell repertoires in COVID-19. TCRdb's copy holds only in-frame clones and misses some; the assay was immunoSEQ multiplex PCR. The table includes about 320,000 clones, around 86% detected once. The sample was PBMCs or T cells enriched from blood (not recorded which). The origin of the receptors is a woman between 18 and 30 years old who had recovered from COVID-19. CDR3s include the opening cysteine and the closing phenylalanine or tryptophan. Fields, in order: CDR3 protein, CDR3 DNA, V gene, D gene, J gene. A D gene is named only where the DNA matches it firmly.

CDR3aa: CASSVEAGGTGPLGYTF
CDR3nt: TGTGCCAGCAGCGTAGAAGCAGGGGGGACAGGGCCTCTAGGCTACACCTTC
v_gene: TRBV9
d_gene: TRBD1
j_gene: TRBJ1-2

CDR3aa: CASSASAGTEAFF
CDR3nt: TGTGCCAGCAGCGCATCGGCGGGGACTGAAGCTTTCTTT
v_gene: TRBV9
d_gene: -
j_gene: TRBJ1-1

CDR3aa: CASSLVRASDSGNTIYF
CDR3nt: TGTGCCAGCAGCTTGGTCAGGGCTTCCGACTCTGGAAACACCATATATTTT
v_gene: TRBV5-6
d_gene: -
j_gene: TRBJ1-3

CDR3aa: CASSPTSRDTEAFF
CDR3nt: TGTGCCAGTAGCCCAACTAGCAGGGACACTGAAGCTTTCTTT
v_gene: TRBV19
d_gene: -
j_gene: TRBJ1-1

CDR3aa: CASSRGIRDEAFF
CDR3nt: TGCGCCAGCAGCCGGGGGATTCGGGACGAAGCTTTCTTT
v_gene: TRBV10-2
d_gene: -
j_gene: TRBJ1-1

CDR3aa: CASRRGGRLFF
CDR3nt: TGCGCCAGCAGAAGGGGGGGACGCCTGTTTTTT
v_gene: TRBV10-2
d_gene: -
j_gene: TRBJ1-4

CDR3aa: CASSVGSGSSYNEQFF
CDR3nt: TGTGCCAGCAGCGTAGGAAGCGGGAGCTCCTACAATGAGCAGTTCTTC
v_gene: TRBV9
d_gene: TRBD2
j_gene: TRBJ2-1

CDR3aa: CASSRQGQEQFF
CDR3nt: TGCGCCAGCAGCCGACAGGGTCAAGAGCAGTTCTTC
v_gene: TRBV5-1
d_gene: TRBD1
j_gene: TRBJ2-1

CDR3aa: CATHPRDYNEQFF
CDR3nt: TGTGCCACCCATCCGCGGGACTACAATGAGCAGTTCTTC
v_gene: TRBV28
d_gene: -
j_gene: TRBJ2-1

CDR3aa: CASSYSSGGKLFF
CDR3nt: TGTGCCAGCAGTTACTCCTCGGGAGGAAAACTGTTTTTT
v_gene: TRBV6-5
d_gene: -
j_gene: TRBJ1-4

CDR3aa: CASSYEGVSLEKLFF
CDR3nt: TGCGCCAGCAGCTATGAAGGGGTTAGTTTGGAAAAACTGTTTTTT
v_gene: TRBV4-1
d_gene: -
j_gene: TRBJ1-4

CDR3aa: CASSEVSGYTEAFF
CDR3nt: TGTGCCAGCAGTGAAGTCTCAGGGTACACTGAAGCTTTCTTT
v_gene: TRBV2
d_gene: -
j_gene: TRBJ1-1

CDR3aa: CASSGGQGFYGYTF
CDR3nt: TGTGCCAGCAGCGGGGGACAGGGGTTTTATGGCTACACCTTC
v_gene: TRBV9
d_gene: TRBD1
j_gene: TRBJ1-2

CDR3aa: CASSPPLPVGGDTEAFF
CDR3nt: TGTGCCAGCTCACCCCCTCTCCCCGTCGGAGGCGACACTGAAGCTTTCTTT
v_gene: TRBV18
d_gene: -
j_gene: TRBJ1-1

CDR3aa: CASSESLGLAEFSYEQYF
CDR3nt: TGTGCCAGCAGTGAATCTCTGGGGCTAGCGGAATTCTCCTACGAGCAGTACTTC
v_gene: TRBV6-1
d_gene: TRBD2
j_gene: TRBJ2-7

CDR3aa: CASSVSPLAGADEQYF
CDR3nt: TGCGCCAGCAGCGTCTCCCCCCTAGCGGGGGCAGACGAGCAGTACTTC
v_gene: TRBV5-1
d_gene: TRBD2
j_gene: TRBJ2-7

CDR3aa: CASSPIGGTDTQYF
CDR3nt: TGTGCCAGCAGCCCCATAGGGGGCACAGATACGCAGTATTTT
v_gene: TRBV5-4
d_gene: -
j_gene: TRBJ2-3

CDR3aa: CASSLTPWTVAYEQYF
CDR3nt: TGTGCCAGCTCTCTTACCCCCTGGACAGTCGCCTACGAGCAGTACTTC
v_gene: TRBV18
d_gene: -
j_gene: TRBJ2-7

CDR3aa: CSARGWHGYTF
CDR3nt: TGCAGTGCTAGAGGGTGGCACGGCTACACCTTC
v_gene: TRBV20-1
d_gene: -
j_gene: TRBJ1-2

CDR3aa: CATSGTGNLVNTEAFF
CDR3nt: TGTGCTACTAGTGGGACAGGGAACCTCGTAAACACTGAAGCTTTCTTT
v_gene: TRBV28
d_gene: TRBD1
j_gene: TRBJ1-1

CDR3aa: CASSSSSGSYEQYF
CDR3nt: TGTGCCAGCAGTTCCTCTAGCGGGAGCTACGAGCAGTACTTC
v_gene: TRBV6-5
d_gene: TRBD2
j_gene: TRBJ2-7

CDR3aa: CASSNRGRQPQHF
CDR3nt: TGTGCCAGCAGCAACAGGGGTCGGCAGCCCCAGCATTTT
v_gene: TRBV6-5
d_gene: TRBD1
j_gene: TRBJ1-5